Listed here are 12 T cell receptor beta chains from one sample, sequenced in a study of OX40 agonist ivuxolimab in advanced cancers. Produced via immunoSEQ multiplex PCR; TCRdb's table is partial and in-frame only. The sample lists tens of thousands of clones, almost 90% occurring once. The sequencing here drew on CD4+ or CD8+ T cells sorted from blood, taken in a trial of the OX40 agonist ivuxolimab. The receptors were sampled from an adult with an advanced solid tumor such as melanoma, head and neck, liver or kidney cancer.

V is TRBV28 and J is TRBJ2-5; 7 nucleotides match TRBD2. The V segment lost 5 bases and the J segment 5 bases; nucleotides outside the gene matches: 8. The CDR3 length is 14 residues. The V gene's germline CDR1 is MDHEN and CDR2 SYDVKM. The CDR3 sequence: CASSPGGVRETQYF. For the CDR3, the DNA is TGTGCCAGCAGTCCGGGGGGAGTTCGGGAGACCCAGTACTTC.

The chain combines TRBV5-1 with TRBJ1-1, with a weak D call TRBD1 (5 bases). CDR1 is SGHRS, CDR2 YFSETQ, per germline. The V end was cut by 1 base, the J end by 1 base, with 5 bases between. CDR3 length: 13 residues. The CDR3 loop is CASSLRGNTEAFF. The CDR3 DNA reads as TGCGCCAGCAGCTTGAGGGGGAACACTGAAGCTTTCTTT.

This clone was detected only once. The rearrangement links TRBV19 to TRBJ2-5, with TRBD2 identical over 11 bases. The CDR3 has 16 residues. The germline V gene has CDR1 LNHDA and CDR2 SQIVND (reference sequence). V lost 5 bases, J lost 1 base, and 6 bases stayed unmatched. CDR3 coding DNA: TGTGCCAGTAGTCTTAGCGGGAGGGCTCCCCAAGAGACCCAGTACTTC. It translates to CASSLSGRAPQETQYF.

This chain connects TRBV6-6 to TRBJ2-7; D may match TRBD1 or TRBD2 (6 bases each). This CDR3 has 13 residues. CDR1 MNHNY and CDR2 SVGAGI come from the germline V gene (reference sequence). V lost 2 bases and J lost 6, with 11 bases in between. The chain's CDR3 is CASSYGGRGEQYF. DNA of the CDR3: TGTGCCAGCAGTTACGGGGGGCGGGGCGAGCAGTACTTC.

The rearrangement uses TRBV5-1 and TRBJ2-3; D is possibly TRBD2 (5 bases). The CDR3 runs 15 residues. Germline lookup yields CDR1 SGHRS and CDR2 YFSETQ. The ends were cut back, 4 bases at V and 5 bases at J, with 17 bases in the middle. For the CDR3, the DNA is TGCGCCAGCAGCCTCGATTCGGGCGCGGGAGATACGCAGTATTTT. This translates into CASSLDSGAGDTQYF.

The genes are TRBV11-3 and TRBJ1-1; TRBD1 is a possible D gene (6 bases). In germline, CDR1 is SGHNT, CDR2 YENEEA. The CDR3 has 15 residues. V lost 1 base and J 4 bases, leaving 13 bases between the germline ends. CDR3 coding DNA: TGTGCCAGCAGCTTAGGGCTGGGGGGGCCCACTGAAGCTTTCTTT. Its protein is CASSLGLGGPTEAFF.

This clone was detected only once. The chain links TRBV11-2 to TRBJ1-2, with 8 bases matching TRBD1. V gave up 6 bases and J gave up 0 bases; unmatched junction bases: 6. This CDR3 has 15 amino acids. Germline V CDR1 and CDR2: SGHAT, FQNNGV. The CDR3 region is CASRQTGVANYGYTF. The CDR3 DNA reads TGTGCCAGCAGACAGACAGGGGTTGCTAACTATGGCTACACCTTC. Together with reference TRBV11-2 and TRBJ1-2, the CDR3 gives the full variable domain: EAGVAQSPRYKIIEKRQSVAFWCNPISGHATLYWYQQILGQGPKLLIQFQNNGVVDDSQLPKDRFSAERLKGVDSTLKIQPAKLEDSAVYLCASRQTGVANYGYTFGSGTRLTVV.

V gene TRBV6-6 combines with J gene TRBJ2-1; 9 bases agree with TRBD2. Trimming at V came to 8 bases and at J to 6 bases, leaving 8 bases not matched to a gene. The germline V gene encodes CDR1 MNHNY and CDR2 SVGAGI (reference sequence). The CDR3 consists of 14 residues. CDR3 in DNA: TGTGCCAGCTCCGCGGGAGGGGCCCTCAATGAGCAGTTCTTC. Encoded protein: CASSAGGALNEQFF.

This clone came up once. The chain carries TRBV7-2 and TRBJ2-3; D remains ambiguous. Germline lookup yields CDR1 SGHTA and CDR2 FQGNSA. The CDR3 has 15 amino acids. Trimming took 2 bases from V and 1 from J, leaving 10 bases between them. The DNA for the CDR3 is TGTGCCAGCAGCTTATTCGAAGCCGGCACAGATACGCAGTATTTT. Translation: CASSLFEAGTDTQYF.

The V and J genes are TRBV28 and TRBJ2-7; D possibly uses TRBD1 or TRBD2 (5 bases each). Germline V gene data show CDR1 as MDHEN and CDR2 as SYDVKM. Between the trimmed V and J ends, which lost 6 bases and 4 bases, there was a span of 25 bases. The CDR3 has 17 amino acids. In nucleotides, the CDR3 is TGTGCCAGCAGCTACCCCCGACTCTCGGGACGCTCTTACGAGCAGTACTTC. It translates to CASSYPRLSGRSYEQYF.

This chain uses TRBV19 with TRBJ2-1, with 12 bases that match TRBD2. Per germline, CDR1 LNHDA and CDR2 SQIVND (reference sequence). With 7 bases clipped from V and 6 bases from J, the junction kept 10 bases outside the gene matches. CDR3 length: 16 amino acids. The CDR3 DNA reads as TGTGCCAGTAACGTTCTAGCGGGAGGGCCTTCCAATGAGCAGTTCTTC. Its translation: CASNVLAGGPSNEQFF.

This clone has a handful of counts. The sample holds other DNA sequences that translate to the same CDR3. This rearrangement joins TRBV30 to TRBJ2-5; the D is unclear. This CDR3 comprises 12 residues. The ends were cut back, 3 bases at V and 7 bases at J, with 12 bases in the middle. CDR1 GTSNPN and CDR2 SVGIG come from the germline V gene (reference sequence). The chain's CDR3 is CAWRGRTATQYF. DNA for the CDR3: TGTGCCTGGAGAGGCCGGACGGCGACCCAGTACTTC.